This T cell receptor (beta chain) derives from a study of Graves' ophthalmopathy and Graves' hyperthyroidism (dated by TCRdb to about 2018). Describing the broader study: Hyperthyroidism was considered stable if no progression to ophthalmopathy occurred within 18 months of follow-up. The study used signatures of the TCR beta repertoire to tell Graves' ophthalmopathy apart from Graves' hyperthyroidism and to predict which patients would progress to ophthalmopathy. In total, 135 blood samples were TCR-sequenced: 43 ophthalmopathy, 80 or so hyperthyroidism and some 17 hyperthyroidism-to-ophthalmopathy patients. A discovery set of about a hundred patients (43 ophthalmopathy, fewer than 60 stable hyperthyroidism) was enrolled to explore V-J signatures distinguishing ophthalmopathy from hyperthyroidism. The independent validation cohort included 20 or so hyperthyroidism patients plus 17 patients who later progressed from hyperthyroidism to ophthalmopathy. In over 5 hyperthyroidism patients, the T-cell repertoire of thyroid tissue was compared with the T-cell repertoire of blood. Following sampling, methimazole starting at 30 mg daily was administered to hyperthyroidism patients, and high-dose intravenous methylprednisolone was administered to ophthalmopathy patients.

Ten or more counts support this clonotype. The target of this receptor is not known. Base qualities are not recorded, but no much larger clone differs from it by a single base. The hyperthyroidism patients were 18 to 65 years old and newly diagnosed, with a disease duration of less than 2 months. Patients with other autoimmune diseases, uncontrolled infections, pregnancy or lactation were excluded from the study. Clinical symptoms, serum thyroxine, TRAb, thyroid ultrasound and orbital computed tomography formed the basis of the diagnosis. Total RNA was extracted using Trizol reagent, and RNA quality was checked on an Agilent 2100 Bioanalyzer. For repertoire sequencing, the TCR beta CDR3 regions were amplified from RNA transcripts. HTBI primers and the Qiagen OneStep RT-PCR kit were used in a first-round RT-PCR, which was followed by a second-round multiplex PCR, size selection and purification. Libraries were sequenced paired-end with 100 bp reads on an Illumina HiSeq2000. The study's processing was this. Reads were processed with SOAPnuke, discarding reads with adapters, uncalled bases, mean Phred below 15, or no exact constant-primer or identifier match. High-quality paired reads were merged with COPE v1.2.5. Unique nucleotide sequences were defined as clonotypes and aligned to IMGT TRB V, D and J references using MiTCR v1.1. The analysis was limited to V-J combinations with a frequency above 0.0001, which together covered just over 98% of the repertoires. A TCR clonal expansion and chaos score per V-J combination was defined as the ratio of F50 clonal expansion to chaos observed in the TCRdist matrix. Welch's t-statistics and random forest were used to narrow the features down to 10 to 15 V-J combinations, which were then fed into a naive Bayes classifier. The similarity between thyroid and blood repertoires was quantified using the Morisita-Horn index. TCRdb reprocessed the public reads (quality trimming at Q25 with fastp, clone calling with MiXCR) and kept in-frame beta chains. Identical CDR3 proteins give one entry, which carries the most common genes and DNA. TCRdb, not the original authors, processed these V and J calls. The sample table records 500,000 to 600,000 distinct CDR3 sequences; 35% to 40% of these occur just once. The ten largest clones take up about 4.6% of the sample.

General conclusions and limits of the study: In validation, the model predicted ophthalmopathy progression with about 71% sensitivity and approximately 78% specificity; roughly eleven predicted patients were CT-confirmed with GO in a median of about 7.1 months. The 13-signature model separated ophthalmopathy from stable hyperthyroidism with 87.88% sensitivity and 81% to 82% specificity in cross-validation, and 80%/75% in the test set. Most expanded thyroid clonotypes with frequency above 0.001 were also detected in blood, suggesting blood repertoires may reflect the thyroid immune response. No statistical method was used to set the sample size in advance, and the investigators knew which group each participant was assigned to.

The clonotype was recovered from an adult man with Graves' hyperthyroidism. The sequenced material came from peripheral blood or thyroid tissue (not recorded which).

The CDR3 reads as follows: CASSSGTGYSNQPQHF. The nucleotides read TGTGCCAGCAGCTCCGGAACAGGTTATAGCAATCAGCCCCAGCATTTT. The rearrangement joined TRBV7-8 to TRBJ1-5, and possibly TRBD1, on 5 matching bases. The CDR3 starts with the cysteine, ends with the phenylalanine, and has 16 residues. Only the CDR3 DNA is retained, 48 bases long and in frame from the first base. CDR1 SGHVS and CDR2 FQNEAQ were looked up in the germline V gene. V loses 4 bases of germline sequence and J loses 0 bases, and the interval between the two ends is 13 bases.